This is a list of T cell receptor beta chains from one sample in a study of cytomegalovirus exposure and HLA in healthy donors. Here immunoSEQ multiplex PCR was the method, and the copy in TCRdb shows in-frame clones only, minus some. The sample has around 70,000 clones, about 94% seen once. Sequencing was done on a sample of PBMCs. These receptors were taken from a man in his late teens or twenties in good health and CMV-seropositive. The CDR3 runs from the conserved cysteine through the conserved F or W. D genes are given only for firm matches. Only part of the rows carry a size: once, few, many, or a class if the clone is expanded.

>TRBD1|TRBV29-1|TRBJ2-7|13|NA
TGCAGCGTTGGACGGACAGGGGGCGACGAGCAGTACTTC
CSVGRTGGDEQYF
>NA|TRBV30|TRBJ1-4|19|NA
TGTGCCTGGAGTTACCTTAGGGGTCGGGCCGGGACACCGAATGAAAAACTGTTTTTT
CAWSYLRGRAGTPNEKLFF
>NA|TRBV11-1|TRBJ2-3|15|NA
TGTGCCAGCAGCTTAGTGGCCATTAGCACAGATACGCAGTATTTT
CASSLVAISTDTQYF
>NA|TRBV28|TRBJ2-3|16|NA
TGTGCCAGCAGTTTACGGACTAATCGGGCCTCAGATACGCAGTATTTT
CASSLRTNRASDTQYF
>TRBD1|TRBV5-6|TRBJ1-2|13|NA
TGTGCCAGCAGCCCAGGGGGCTCCTATGGCTACACCTTC
CASSPGGSYGYTF
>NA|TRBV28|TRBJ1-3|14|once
TGTGCCAGCAGTTTACCAGGTGACGAAAACACCATATATTTT
CASSLPGDENTIYF
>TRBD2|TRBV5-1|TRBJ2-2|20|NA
TGCGCCAGCAGCCCCAACGGCGGGACTAGCGTAAATGGGAACACCGGGGAGCTGTTTTTT
CASSPNGGTSVNGNTGELFF
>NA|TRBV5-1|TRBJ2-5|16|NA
TGCGCCAGCAGCTATCCTTTCCGGGACTCACAAGAGACCCAGTACTTC
CASSYPFRDSQETQYF
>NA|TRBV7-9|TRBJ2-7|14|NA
TGTGCCAGCAGCTTAGTTCCGGGGTTTGGCGAGCAGTACTTC
CASSLVPGFGEQYF
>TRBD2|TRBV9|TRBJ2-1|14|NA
TGTGCCAGCAGCCCCGGGACTAGCACAAATGAGCAGTTCTTC
CASSPGTSTNEQFF
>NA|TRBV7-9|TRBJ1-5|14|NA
TGTGCCAGCAGCTTGTCGCAGTCCACTCAGCCCCAGCATTTT
CASSLSQSTQPQHF
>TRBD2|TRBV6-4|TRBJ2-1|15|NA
TGTGCCAGCAGTGGACTAGCGGGAGCCTACAATGAGCAGTTCTTC
CASSGLAGAYNEQFF
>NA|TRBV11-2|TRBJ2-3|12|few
TGTGCCAGCAGCCGAGGAACAGATACGCAGTATTTT
CASSRGTDTQYF
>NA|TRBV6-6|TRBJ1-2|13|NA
TGTGCCAGCAGTTACGCTGGACTGTATGGCTACACCTTC
CASSYAGLYGYTF
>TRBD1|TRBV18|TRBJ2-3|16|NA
TGTGCCAGCTCACCACCGGAAACAGGGGGCGCAGATACGCAGTATTTT
CASSPPETGGADTQYF
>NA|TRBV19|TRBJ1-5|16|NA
TGTGCCAGTAGTATCAACCTAGGGGGAAGCAATCAGCCCCAGCATTTT
CASSINLGGSNQPQHF
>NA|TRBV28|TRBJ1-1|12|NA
TGTGCCAGCAGTTTACAGGTATCTGAAGCTTTCTTT
CASSLQVSEAFF
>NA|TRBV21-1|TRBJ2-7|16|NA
TGTGCCAGCAGCAAAAAATATACGGGACAGACCTACGAGCAGTACTTC
CASSKKYTGQTYEQYF
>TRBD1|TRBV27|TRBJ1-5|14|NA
TGTGCCACCGGGACAGGGGGTAGCAATCAGCCCCAGCATTTT
CATGTGGSNQPQHF